Listed below are T cell receptor beta chains from one sample, sequenced in a study of blood T cell repertoires in COVID-19. The table came from immunoSEQ multiplex PCR; TCRdb's copy has only in-frame clones and leaves some out. The table has around 470,000 clones, roughly 88% seen once. The sequencing sample was made of PBMCs or T cells enriched from blood (not recorded which). These receptors all come from a man aged 18-30 years who had recovered from COVID-19. Both conserved end residues are part of each CDR3.

TRBV6-1	TRBJ2-7	CASSESGFEQYF
TRBV3-1/TRBV3-2	TRBJ1-1	CASSLWDSPEAFF
TRBV4-1	TRBJ2-5	CASSQPHSGNGETQYF
TRBV7-2	TRBJ1-5	CASSLLPTGIQPQHF
TRBV28	TRBJ1-4	CAAGQANEKLFF
TRBV6-5	TRBJ1-1	CASSPWGGGTEAFF
TRBV16	TRBJ2-1	CASSPGQGRYNEQFF
TRBV5-4	TRBJ2-7	CASSLAGAGAQEQYF
TRBV2	TRBJ2-1	CASTGWGVGNEQFF
TRBV20-1	TRBJ2-5	CSASQGALTQETQYF
TRBV4-2	TRBJ2-7	CASSRTGEPYEQYF
TRBV6-2/TRBV6-3	TRBJ1-2	CASSGYQANYGYTF
TRBV6-5	TRBJ2-7	CASSYLADTYEQYF
TRBV10-3	TRBJ2-2	CAITGSREIGGELFF
TRBV3-1/TRBV3-2	TRBJ1-1	CASSQEYLIGDTEAFF
TRBV5-6	TRBJ1-2	CASSWGANGYTF
TRBV14	TRBJ1-1	CASSRGTGFEAFF
TRBV5-6	TRBJ2-1	CASSYDEEAYNEQFF
TRBV30	TRBJ2-2	CAWSVPESGTGELFF
TRBV2	TRBJ2-2	CASQGLDGELFF
TRBV7-8	TRBJ1-1	CASSQRQANTEAFF